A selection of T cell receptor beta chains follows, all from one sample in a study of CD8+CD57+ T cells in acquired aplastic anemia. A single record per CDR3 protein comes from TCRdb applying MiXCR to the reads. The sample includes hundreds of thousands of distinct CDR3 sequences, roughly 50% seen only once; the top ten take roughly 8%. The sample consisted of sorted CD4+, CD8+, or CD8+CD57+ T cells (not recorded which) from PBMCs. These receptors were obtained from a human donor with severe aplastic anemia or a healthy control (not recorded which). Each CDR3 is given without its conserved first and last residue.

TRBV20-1	SASALAGGEETQY
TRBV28	ASSFLTASLPQH
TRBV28	ASSLYRGRDTQY
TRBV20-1	SARTWTSGDQETQY
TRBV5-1	ASSTGQTLNTGELF
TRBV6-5	ASRAGYNSPLH
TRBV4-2	ASSQDPLRNTEAF
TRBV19	ASSIEDNYEQY
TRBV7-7	ASSLLGASGGEQETQY
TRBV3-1	ASSARGENIQY
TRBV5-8	ASRERIADTEAF
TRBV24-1	ATSDFPVSNYGYT
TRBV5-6	ASSSEAFWDEQY
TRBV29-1	SAGVRGYEQY
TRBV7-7	ASTHPAGRSNTEAF
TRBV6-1	ASSFSGGVEDEQF
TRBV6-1	ASSEGGQLNYEQY
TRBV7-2	ASSEARPYEQY
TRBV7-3	ASSFQPQGINTEAF
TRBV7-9	ASSPPGSGGTDTQY
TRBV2	ASNPLRERVDQPQH
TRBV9	ASSVAGTSGAYEQY
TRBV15	ATSLGQETQY
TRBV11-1	ASSLSNSLYGYT
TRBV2	ASSENQGSQPQH
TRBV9	ASSAQGSSYNSPLH
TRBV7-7	ASSAGTGFGKLF
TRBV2	ASMSSWADSYHT
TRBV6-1	ASIPGHQNSPLH
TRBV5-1	ASSAGLYEQY
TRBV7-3	ASSPSGGAFQTQY
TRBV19	ASRPGAGGNEQF
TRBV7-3	ASSRGGAAPDTQY
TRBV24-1	ATSDLQIGAGFYGYT
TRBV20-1	SARDRETEAF
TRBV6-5	ASCPGWAGGYT
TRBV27	ASSLDAGTRANNEQF
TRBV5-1	ASTLRASEGEQY
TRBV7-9	ASSWGTENETQY